These T cell receptor beta chains were read from a single sample in a study of human T cells and chemical hapten exposure. TCRdb ran MiXCR on the RACE reads and lists one entry per CDR3 protein. The sample yields approximately 43,000 distinct CDR3 sequences, under 4.5% seen once. The sample in question was whole blood, obtained in connection with sensitization to the hapten diphenylcyclopropenone (DPC). These receptors were collected from a man aged 45-65 years with alopecia areata. Some clones in this sample may be carry-over from other donors' samples. The CDR3 runs from the conserved cysteine through the conserved F or W. Fields, in order: V gene, D gene, J gene, clone size, CDR3 DNA, CDR3 protein. D genes are given only for firm matches. Clone size is given for some rows only: seen once, a few or many times, or a class if the clone is expanded.

v_call: TRBV5-1; d_call: .; j_call: TRBJ2-3; clone_size: many; cdr3_nt: TGCGCCAGCAGCTTGGTCGCAGATACGCAGTATTTT; cdr3_aa: CASSLVADTQYF
v_call: TRBV27; d_call: .; j_call: TRBJ2-7; clone_size: many; cdr3_nt: TGTGCCAGCAGTTTAAAAGGTGGGACGTCCTACGAGCAGTACTTC; cdr3_aa: CASSLKGGTSYEQYF
v_call: TRBV29-1; d_call: TRBD1; j_call: TRBJ2-3; clone_size: few; cdr3_nt: TGCAGCGTTGAGGCAGGGGGCGCGACAGATACGCAGTATTTT; cdr3_aa: CSVEAGGATDTQYF
v_call: TRBV4-1; d_call: .; j_call: TRBJ1-5; clone_size: many; cdr3_nt: TGCGCCAGCAGCCAAGGCAGGGGAGGTAATCAGCCCCAGCATTTT; cdr3_aa: CASSQGRGGNQPQHF
v_call: TRBV28; d_call: .; j_call: TRBJ1-4; clone_size: many; cdr3_nt: TGTGCCAGCAGTCTCGGGGGTATAGATGTTGAAAAACTGTTTTTT; cdr3_aa: CASSLGGIDVEKLFF
v_call: TRBV20-1; d_call: TRBD2; j_call: TRBJ2-7; clone_size: many; cdr3_nt: TGCAGTGCTACTCGCGGCGCGGGAGTCACCGAGCAGTACTTC; cdr3_aa: CSATRGAGVTEQYF
v_call: TRBV12-3/TRBV12-4; d_call: .; j_call: TRBJ1-2; clone_size: many; cdr3_nt: TGTGCCAGCAGTTTAGAGGGTAAAAGTAACTATGGCTACACCTTC; cdr3_aa: CASSLEGKSNYGYTF
v_call: TRBV18; d_call: .; j_call: TRBJ2-1; clone_size: many; cdr3_nt: TGTGCCAGCTCACCACCGGGAACCAGAGCGGGTGAGCAGTTCTTC; cdr3_aa: CASSPPGTRAGEQFF
v_call: TRBV29-1; d_call: .; j_call: TRBJ2-3; clone_size: .; cdr3_nt: TGCAGCGTTGTATCGGGACGTCGGGGGTACACAGATACGCAGTATTTT; cdr3_aa: CSVVSGRRGYTDTQYF
v_call: TRBV30; d_call: .; j_call: TRBJ1-1; clone_size: many; cdr3_nt: TGTGCCTGGAGTGCCTCGAACACTGAAGCTTTCTTT; cdr3_aa: CAWSASNTEAFF
v_call: TRBV27; d_call: .; j_call: TRBJ2-2; clone_size: many; cdr3_nt: TGTGCCAGCAGCCGTCTCACGCAGGGTAGTGACGGGGAGCTGTTTTTT; cdr3_aa: CASSRLTQGSDGELFF
v_call: TRBV3-1; d_call: .; j_call: TRBJ1-1; clone_size: .; cdr3_nt: TGTGCCAGCAGCCAACCTGGGGCAAGGGGAGCTTTCTTT; cdr3_aa: CASSQPGARGAFF
v_call: TRBV7-2; d_call: .; j_call: TRBJ1-4; clone_size: many; cdr3_nt: TGTGCCAGCAGCCCCGGGCCGGGTCATGAAAAACTGTTTTTT; cdr3_aa: CASSPGPGHEKLFF
v_call: TRBV20-1; d_call: .; j_call: TRBJ2-7; clone_size: many; cdr3_nt: TGCAGTACCGGCCAAGGAACCGAGCAGTACTTC; cdr3_aa: CSTGQGTEQYF
v_call: TRBV7-2; d_call: .; j_call: TRBJ2-3; clone_size: many; cdr3_nt: TGTGCCAGCAGCCCATATACAGATACGCAGTATTTT; cdr3_aa: CASSPYTDTQYF
v_call: TRBV12-3/TRBV12-4; d_call: .; j_call: TRBJ2-1; clone_size: many; cdr3_nt: TGTGCCAGCAGTTTCGAGACAGACTACAATGAGCAGTTCTTC; cdr3_aa: CASSFETDYNEQFF
v_call: TRBV27; d_call: TRBD1; j_call: TRBJ1-1; clone_size: many; cdr3_nt: TGTGCCAGCAGTCACGGACAGGGCTGGGTTCGGAACACTGAAGCTTTCTTT; cdr3_aa: CASSHGQGWVRNTEAFF
v_call: TRBV3-1; d_call: TRBD1; j_call: TRBJ1-2; clone_size: many; cdr3_nt: TGTGCCAGCAGCCCTGGACAGGCCTATGGCTACACCTTC; cdr3_aa: CASSPGQAYGYTF
v_call: TRBV3-1; d_call: .; j_call: TRBJ1-1; clone_size: many; cdr3_nt: TGTGCCAGCAGCCAGGGCCTCGCTGAAGCTTTCTTT; cdr3_aa: CASSQGLAEAFF
v_call: TRBV7-2; d_call: .; j_call: TRBJ1-1; clone_size: many; cdr3_nt: TGTGCCAGCACTGAAGCGGCCCCGCACGCTGAAGCTTTCTTT; cdr3_aa: CASTEAAPHAEAFF
v_call: TRBV7-9; d_call: TRBD1; j_call: TRBJ1-2; clone_size: .; cdr3_nt: TGTGCCAGCAGCGCAGGGGGTTCTGGCTACACCTTC; cdr3_aa: CASSAGGSGYTF
v_call: TRBV6-2/TRBV6-3; d_call: TRBD2; j_call: TRBJ2-2; clone_size: many; cdr3_nt: TGTGCCAGCAGTTACATGCTGGCGGGAGGACATAAGAACACCGGGGAGCTGTTTTTT; cdr3_aa: CASSYMLAGGHKNTGELFF
v_call: TRBV24-1; d_call: .; j_call: TRBJ2-3; clone_size: many; cdr3_nt: TGTGCCACCCAACGGGCGGATACGCAGTATTTT; cdr3_aa: CATQRADTQYF
v_call: TRBV7-2; d_call: .; j_call: TRBJ2-7; clone_size: many; cdr3_nt: TGTGCCAGCAGCAAAGATCCGTCCTACGAGCAGTACTTC; cdr3_aa: CASSKDPSYEQYF
v_call: TRBV12-3/TRBV12-4; d_call: TRBD2; j_call: TRBJ2-2; clone_size: many; cdr3_nt: TGTGCCAGCAGTTTCCTCGAGACTAGCGGAACCGGGGAGCTGTTTTTT; cdr3_aa: CASSFLETSGTGELFF